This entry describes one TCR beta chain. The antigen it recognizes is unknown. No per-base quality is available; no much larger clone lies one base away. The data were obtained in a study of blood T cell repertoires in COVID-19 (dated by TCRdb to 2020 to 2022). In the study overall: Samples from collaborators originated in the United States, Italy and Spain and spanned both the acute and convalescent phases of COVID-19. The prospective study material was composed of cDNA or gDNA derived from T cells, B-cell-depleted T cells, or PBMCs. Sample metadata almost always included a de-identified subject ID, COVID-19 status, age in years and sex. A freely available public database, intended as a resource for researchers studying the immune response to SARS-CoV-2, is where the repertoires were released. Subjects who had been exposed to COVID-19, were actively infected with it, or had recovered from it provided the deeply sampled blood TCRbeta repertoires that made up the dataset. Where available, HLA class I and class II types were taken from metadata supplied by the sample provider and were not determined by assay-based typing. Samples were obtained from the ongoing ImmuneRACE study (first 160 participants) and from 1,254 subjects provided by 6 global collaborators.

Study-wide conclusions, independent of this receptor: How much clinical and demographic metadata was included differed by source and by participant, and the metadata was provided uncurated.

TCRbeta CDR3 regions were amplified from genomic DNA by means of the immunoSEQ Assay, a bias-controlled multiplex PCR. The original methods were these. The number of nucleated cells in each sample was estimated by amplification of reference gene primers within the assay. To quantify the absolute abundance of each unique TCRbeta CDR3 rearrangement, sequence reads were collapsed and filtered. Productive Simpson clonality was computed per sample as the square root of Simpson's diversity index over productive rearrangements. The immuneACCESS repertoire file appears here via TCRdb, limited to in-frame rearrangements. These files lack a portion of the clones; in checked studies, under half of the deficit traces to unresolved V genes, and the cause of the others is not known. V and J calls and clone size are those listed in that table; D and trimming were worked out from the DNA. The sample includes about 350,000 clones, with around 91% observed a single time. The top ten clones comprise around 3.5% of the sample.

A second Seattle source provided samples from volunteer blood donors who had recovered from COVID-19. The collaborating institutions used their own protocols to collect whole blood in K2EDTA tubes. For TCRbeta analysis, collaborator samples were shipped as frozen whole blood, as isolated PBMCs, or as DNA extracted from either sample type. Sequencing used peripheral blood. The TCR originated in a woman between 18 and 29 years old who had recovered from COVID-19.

The CDR3 protein sequence reads: CASSPTGASYNEQFF. At the DNA level, the sequence is TGTGCCAGCTCACCAACAGGGGCCTCCTACAATGAGCAGTTCTTC. The chain is encoded by TRBV18 joined to TRBJ2-1, with 7 junctional bases fitting TRBD1. Compared with germline, V lacks 2 bases and J lacks 0 bases; bases without a gene match: 1. Taken from the germline V gene, the CDR1 and CDR2 loops are KGHSH and LQKENI. The CDR3 contains 15 residues, cysteine and phenylalanine counted. Only the CDR3 region is kept as DNA, spanning 45 bases read in frame from base 1.